This TCR beta chain derives from a study of technical replicates of blood from a handful of donors. The data were produced by immunoSEQ multiplex PCR, yet TCRdb's version contains in-frame clones alone and is incomplete. The data contain more than 65,000 clones, 91% of them seen just once; the ten biggest clones take up less than 0.4%. Germline CDR1 and CDR2: MNHEY and SMNVEV (reference sequence). The CDR3 contains 14 residues. V lost 2 bases and J 8 bases, leaving 13 bases between the germline ends. The TCR comes from a human donor in good health. Some clones in this sample may be carry-over from other donors' samples. The source material was T cells isolated from PBMCs. The chain combines TRBV27 with TRBJ2-1; D is undetermined. This CDR3 reads CASSLETPRDEQFF. The CDR3 DNA is TGTGCCAGCAGTTTAGAGACTCCCAGAGATGAGCAGTTCTTC.